Below, one T cell receptor beta chain is given with its context. CDR3 size: 11 residues. V gave up 0 bases and J gave up 9 bases, with 6 bases separating them. The germline CDR1 and CDR2 sequences are SGDLS and YYNGEE. The data derive from a study of blood T cell repertoires in COVID-19. Across the whole study: The analysed material was cDNA or gDNA that came from T cells, B-cell-depleted T cells, or PBMCs.

Grouping used clinical history reported by participants in a survey and questionnaire. Per the study methods: Amplification of reference gene primers was used by the study to estimate nucleated cell counts. Here immunoSEQ multiplex PCR was the method, and the copy in TCRdb shows in-frame clones only, minus some. That table gives V, J and clone size, and the DNA gave D and trimming. The sample lists around 290,000 clones, around 90% occurring once. This TCR was sampled from a woman in her thirties who had recovered from COVID-19. The chain has TRBV9 and TRBJ2-5, with TRBD2 as a possible D gene (5 bases). The sample was PBMCs or T cells enriched from blood (not recorded which). CDR3 coding DNA: TGTGCCAGCAGCGTAGACGGGGCCCAGTACTTC. It encodes CASSVDGAQYF.